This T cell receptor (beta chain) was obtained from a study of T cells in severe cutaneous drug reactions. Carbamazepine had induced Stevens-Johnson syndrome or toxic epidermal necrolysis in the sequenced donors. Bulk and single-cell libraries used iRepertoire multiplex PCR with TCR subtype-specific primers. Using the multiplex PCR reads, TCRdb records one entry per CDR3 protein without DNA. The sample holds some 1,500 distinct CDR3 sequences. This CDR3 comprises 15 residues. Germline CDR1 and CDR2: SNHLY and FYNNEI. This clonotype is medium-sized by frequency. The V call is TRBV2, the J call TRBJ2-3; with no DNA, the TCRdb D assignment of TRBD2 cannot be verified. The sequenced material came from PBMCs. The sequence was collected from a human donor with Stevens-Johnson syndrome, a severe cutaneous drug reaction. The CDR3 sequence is CASSSSGVGTDTQYF.